The 13 T cell receptor beta chains presented below share a single source sample, sequenced in a study of spatial heterogeneity in lung cancer. Study-wide findings and caveats: For expanded intratumoral alpha and beta TCRs, counts tracked tumor mutation counts.

TCRdb processed the 5' RACE reads anew with MiXCR; each CDR3 protein has one entry. The sample contains 3,000 to 4,500 distinct CDR3 sequences, 4.5% to 5.5% of which appear only once. Time point in this sample: sample taken at primary tumor resection. Antigens of these TCRs are unknown. The sample here was lung tumor tissue, taken at surgery. These receptors all stem from a female donor with early-stage non-small cell lung cancer.

This clonotype showed up many times. Because this beta chain is a stray read in a library intended to capture alpha chains, its abundance should not be given much weight. The chain joins TRBV9 to TRBJ2-1, with 8 bases fitting TRBD2. Unmatched junction bases numbered 4, after V lost 4 bases and J lost 4 bases. CDR1 and CDR2 from the germline V gene are SGDLS and YYNGEE. The CDR3 has 14 residues. This CDR3 reads CASSPGGGYNEQFF. The DNA for the CDR3 is TGTGCCAGCAGCCCTGGCGGGGGGTACAATGAGCAGTTCTTC.

This clonotype was picked up many times. This beta chain is a stray read from a library made for alpha chains; its abundance is not meaningful. The V gene is TRBV4-1, the J gene TRBJ1-5; D unresolved. Per germline, CDR1 MGHRA and CDR2 YSYEKL. The CDR3 has 15 residues. V was pared by 0 bases and J by 6 bases, with 12 bases between. This chain's CDR3 is CASSQELGFGQPQHF. The CDR3 nucleotides are TGCGCCAGCAGCCAAGAATTAGGTTTCGGTCAGCCCCAGCATTTT.

By share, this clonotype ranks as medium-sized. This beta chain represents an off-target read in a library built for alpha chains; its size is of limited meaning. This chain joins TRBV28 and TRBJ2-7, with 10 bases lining up with TRBD1. V lost 2 bases to trimming and J lost 3 bases; unmatched junction nucleotides: 4. CDR1 and CDR2 from the germline V gene are MDHEN and SYDVKM. CDR3 size: 15 residues. DNA for the CDR3: TGTGCCAGCAGTTTACCGGGACAGGGGCGCTACGAGCAGTACTTC. Its translation is CASSLPGQGRYEQYF.

Concerning this clonotype: In a library made to pick up alpha chains, this beta chain is a stray read with a size that means little. The rearrangement links TRBV5-4 to TRBJ1-6, with 7 bases that match TRBD1. CDR3 length: 16 residues. Germline CDR1 and CDR2: SGHNT and YYREEE (reference sequence). V shed 4 bases and J 0 bases; nucleotides not matched to a gene: 4. The CDR3 reads CASSPTGSSYNSPLHF. The CDR3 nucleotides read TGTGCCAGCAGCCCGACAGGGAGCTCCTATAATTCACCCCTCCACTTT.

This clonotype is medium-sized (0.01 to 0.1%) within its sample. The library was designed around alpha chains, so this beta chain is a stray read whose abundance carries little weight. This rearrangement joins TRBV4-2 to TRBJ1-2; D possibly corresponds to TRBD1 (5 bases). V was trimmed by 0 bases and J by 3 bases, leaving 14 bases between them. Germline lookup yields CDR1 LGHNA and CDR2 YNFKEQ. The CDR3 is 16 residues long. Here the CDR3 reads CASSQDVRGAYYGYTF. The CDR3 nucleotides read TGTGCCAGCAGCCAAGATGTTAGGGGCGCCTACTATGGCTACACCTTC.

This clonotype appeared many times. Since it is a stray read in a library aimed at alpha chains, this beta chain has a size that is not meaningful. The DNA of the CDR3 is TGTGCCAGCGGGACTAGCGGGACTCACGAGCAGTACTTC. Protein sequence: CASGTSGTHEQYF. The chain has TRBV9 and TRBJ2-7; the match to TRBD2 covers 13 bases. The length of the CDR3 is 13 residues. Germline V gives CDR1 SGDLS, CDR2 YYNGEE. V lost 7 bases to trimming and J lost 5 bases; unmatched junction nucleotides: 3.

This clonotype was observed a handful of times. This beta chain turned up in a library designed for alpha chains; as an off-target read, its abundance says little. The J gene is TRBJ1-1, the V gene TRBV15; D unresolved. V shed 3 bases and J shed 4 bases, with 21 bases lying between them. The CDR3 has 17 amino acids. Germline assignment: CDR1 LNHNV and CDR2 YYDKDF (reference sequence). As DNA, the CDR3 is TGTGCCACCAGCAGGCCCCCGGGAGCAGGACTGGGCACTGAAGCTTTCTTT. It codes for CATSRPPGAGLGTEAFF.

This clonotype was detected many times. A library prepared for alpha chains yielded this beta chain as an off-target read; its size is of little meaning. The chain is built from TRBV7-9 and TRBJ1-3, with D possibly TRBD1 on 5 matching bases. Trimming removed 1 base from V and 0 bases from J, with 7 bases in between. The germline gives CDR1 SEHNR, CDR2 FQNEAQ (reference sequence). This CDR3 is built from 15 residues. The CDR3 protein is CASSLGGVSGNTIYF. CDR3 coding DNA: TGTGCCAGCAGCTTAGGAGGGGTCTCTGGAAACACCATATATTTT. Supplemented by reference TRBV7-9 and TRBJ1-3, the full variable domain reads DTGVSQNPRHKITKRGQNVTFRCDPISEHNRLYWYRQTLGQGPEFLTYFQNEAQLEKSRLLSDRFSAERPKGSFSTLEIQRTEQGDSAMYLCASSLGGVSGNTIYFGEGSWLTVV.

In its sample, this clonotype was seen many times. The library was designed around alpha chains, so this beta chain is a stray read whose abundance carries little weight. V and J are TRBV11-2 and TRBJ1-1; the D gene is possibly TRBD1 (6 bases). The V gene lost 1 base and the J gene lost 1 base, with 13 bases spanning the gap. The CDR3 is 16 residues long. Germline CDR1 is SGHAT and CDR2 is FQNNGV. The CDR3 sequence: CASSLVGGSTNTEAFF. In DNA, the CDR3 is TGTGCCAGCAGCTTAGTGGGGGGCTCGACGAACACTGAAGCTTTCTTT.

Details on this clonotype: The size of this beta chain means little, since it is a stray read in a library made for alpha chains. V and J are TRBV2 and TRBJ1-2; 11 bases are a match to TRBD1. CDR3 length: 13 residues. Germline V CDR1 and CDR2: SNHLY, FYNNEI. Trimming cost V 5 bases and J 8 bases; bases outside gene matches: 4. The CDR3 protein is CASSRGTGGGYTF. The CDR3 DNA follows: TGTGCCAGCAGTCGAGGGACAGGGGGAGGCTACACCTTC.

By share, this clonotype counts as medium-sized. Within a library made for alpha chains, this beta chain is off target, and its count is uninformative. This rearrangement joins TRBV28 to TRBJ1-1; 7 bases agree with TRBD1. V dropped 8 bases and J dropped 1; count of bases not matched to a gene: 7. The CDR3 spans 14 residues. Germline CDR1 reads MDHEN; CDR2 reads SYDVKM. CDR3 region: CASGLQGSNTEAFF. CDR3 DNA sequence: TGTGCCAGCGGCCTACAGGGGTCGAACACTGAAGCTTTCTTT.

This clonotype is medium-sized in the sample. This beta chain slipped into a library made for alpha chains as a stray read, so its size is not meaningful. The rearrangement uses TRBV27 and TRBJ2-7; D unclear. Germline loops: CDR1 MNHEY, CDR2 SMNVEV (reference sequence). Between the trimmed V and J ends, which lost 5 bases and 6 bases, there was a span of 23 bases. This CDR3 has 16 amino acids. DNA for the CDR3: TGTGCCAGCAGTAGGGTACCGGGTGCCATCTCAGTCGAGCAGTACTTC. As protein: CASSRVPGAISVEQYF.

To note about this clonotype: Since the library was made to target alpha chains, this beta chain is a stray read and its abundance is not meaningful. The chain has TRBV27 and TRBJ1-3; maybe TRBD1 (6 bases). V gave up 5 bases and J gave up 1 base, with 15 bases separating them. There are 16 residues in the CDR3. Germline loops: CDR1 MNHEY, CDR2 SMNVEV (reference sequence). The CDR3, as DNA: TGTGCCAGCAGTCTAACGGGGGGCGCATCTGGAAACACCATATATTTT. Protein: CASSLTGGASGNTIYF.